The table lists the clone carrying this TCR beta chain with many counts. The CDR3 consists of 14 residues. Unmatched junction bases numbered 7, after V lost 4 bases and J lost 6 bases. Germline V CDR1 and CDR2: SGHNT, YYREEE (reference sequence). TCRdb recomputed calls from the reads with MiXCR, one row per CDR3 protein. The sample holds about 490,000 distinct CDR3 sequences; 11% are singletons and the top ten take 10%. The data derive from a study of T cell repertoires in cytomegalovirus infection. The overall study: From public TCR beta signatures came an indication of both CMV infection and matching HLA type.

This clonotype was obtained from a human donor in good health (CMV status not recorded). Some clones in this sample may be carry-over from other donors' samples. Sequences were obtained from PBMCs. V usage is TRBV5-4 and J usage is TRBJ1-5; the match to TRBD1 covers 7 bases. CDR3 protein: CASSPEGARQPQHF. CDR3 in DNA: TGTGCCAGCAGCCCGGAGGGGGCTCGTCAGCCCCAGCATTTT.